The TCR beta chain under discussion was sequenced for a study of beta chain features in type 1 diabetes. The isolated RNA, all of it, was reverse transcribed, so expressed TCRB transcripts were what got sequenced. Assay used: immunoSEQ multiplex PCR; TCRdb lists only in-frame clones, some missing. The table lists 300,000 to 450,000 clones, 10% to 15% of them singletons. The J segment lost 4 bases and the V segment lost 5 bases, leaving 16 bases of the junction unmatched. CDR1 is SGHVS, CDR2 FNYEAQ, per germline. There are 18 residues in the CDR3. The chain is built from TRBV7-6 and TRBJ2-1; 8 nucleotides agree with TRBD2. The sample consisted of naive CD4+ T cells from blood. This TCR came from a man aged 18 to 30 in good health. The CDR3 region is CASSPRPHSGVSYNEQFF. For the CDR3, the DNA is TGTGCCAGCAGCCCTAGGCCCCATAGCGGGGTATCATACAATGAGCAGTTCTTC.